The 23 T cell receptor beta chains below were found in one sample sequenced in a study of identical twins. In TCRdb, the 5' RACE reads were re-called with MiXCR into one record per CDR3 protein. Of 700,000 or so distinct CDR3 sequences listed, 8.6% are singletons. These sequences were also reported in another study, on yellow fever vaccine responses in identical twins.

Sequencing was carried out using PBMCs. These TCRs come from a woman aged 18-29 years in good health.

This clonotype turned up a few times. V and J are TRBV11-3 and TRBJ2-4, with 9 bases matching TRBD2. Trimming cost V 2 bases and J 9 bases; bases outside gene matches: 11. CDR3 length: 16 residues. Germline lookup yields CDR1 SGHNT and CDR2 YENEEA. CDR3 DNA sequence: TGTGCCAGCAGCTTAAAGCAGCGGGAGGATGGAGGCATTCAGTACTTC. Translated, it gives CASSLKQREDGGIQYF.

Worth noting for this clonotype: With only one base between it and a far larger clone, this is likely a read error. The rearrangement joins TRBV3-1 to TRBJ2-7; D unresolved. The germline V gene encodes CDR1 LGHDT and CDR2 YNNKEL (reference sequence). V lost 5 bases, J lost 3 bases, and 5 bases lay in between. The CDR3 runs 11 residues. In DNA form, the CDR3 reads TGTGCCAGCAGCGCCCGCTACGAGCAGTACTTC. Residues: CASSARYEQYF.

J is TRBJ1-1 and V is TRBV29-1, with D maybe TRBD1 (6 bases). The germline gives CDR1 SQVTM, CDR2 ANQGSEA. V was pared by 7 bases and J by 1 base, with 13 bases between. The CDR3 contains 13 residues. CDR3 protein: CSGLGGANTEAFF. CDR3 DNA: TGCAGCGGACTTGGGGGGGCGAACACTGAAGCTTTCTTT.

At least ten counts were recorded for this clonotype. The chain links TRBV7-2 to TRBJ2-7; TRBD1 is a possible D gene (5 bases). With 2 bases removed from V and 2 bases from J, the gap between germline ends came to 13 bases. Germline CDR1 SGHTA, CDR2 FQGNSA. The CDR3 has 15 residues. DNA of the CDR3: TGTGCCAGCAGCTTAATTAAAGGACAACCCTACGAGCAGTACTTC. Translated, it gives CASSLIKGQPYEQYF.

The rearrangement joins TRBV20-1 to TRBJ2-7; TRBD2 is a possible D gene (6 bases). Germline values: CDR1 DFQATT, CDR2 SNEGSKA (reference sequence). The CDR3 runs to 14 residues. V lost 5 bases, J lost 4 bases, and 18 bases lay in between. The CDR3 sequence is CSAPLDGGTYEQYF. In DNA form, the CDR3 reads TGCAGTGCTCCCCTAGATGGCGGGACGTACGAGCAGTACTTC.

The V and J genes are TRBV5-6 and TRBJ2-5, with 8 bases lining up with TRBD1. Germline V gene sequence: CDR1 SGHDT, CDR2 YYEEEE. The CDR3 is 15 residues long. With V trimmed by 1 base and J by 1 base, 3 bases remained unmatched. The CDR3 DNA reads TGTGCCAGCAGCTTGAGGGACAGGATCCAAGAGACCCAGTACTTC. This sequence encodes CASSLRDRIQETQYF.

Ten or more counts support this clonotype. The V and J genes are TRBV10-3 and TRBJ2-2, with D tentatively TRBD1 (6 bases). Germline CDR1 and CDR2: ENHRY and SYGVKD. The germline V and J ends were trimmed by 7 bases and 1 base, with 10 bases remaining between them. The CDR3 spans 14 residues. The CDR3 coding sequence is TGTGCCATCACACCGACAGGGAACACCGGGGAGCTGTTTTTT. Translated: CAITPTGNTGELFF.

The chain links TRBV7-2 to TRBJ2-5, with D perhaps matching TRBD2 (7 bases). Germline V gene sequence: CDR1 SGHTA, CDR2 FQGNSA. The V and J ends lost 4 bases and 1 base respectively, with 16 bases between them. This CDR3 region has 16 residues. The CDR3 loop is CASSSRGAQGQETQYF. The CDR3 bases are TGTGCCAGCAGCTCACGGGGGGCTCAGGGCCAAGAGACCCAGTACTTC. Using reference TRBV7-2 and TRBJ2-5 for the parts outside the CDR3, the full variable domain is GAGVSQSPSNKVTEKGKDVELRCDPISGHTALYWYRQSLGQGLEFLIYFQGNSAPDKSGLPSDRFSAERTGGSVSTLTIQRTQQEDSAVYLCASSSRGAQGQETQYFGPGTRLLVL.

The chain combines TRBV15 with TRBJ2-6, with D possibly matching TRBD2 (5 bases). The CDR3 spans 15 residues. The germline V gene encodes CDR1 LNHNV and CDR2 YYDKDF (reference sequence). The V gene lost 5 bases and the J gene lost 0 bases, with 8 bases spanning the gap. The CDR3 here is CATSEGASGANVLTF. DNA of the CDR3: TGTGCCACCAGCGAGGGCGCCTCTGGGGCCAACGTCCTGACTTTC.

CDR3 residues: CATTFLNTIYF. CDR3 bases: TGTGCCACCACTTTCTTGAACACCATATATTTT. This rearrangement joins TRBV12-3 or TRBV12-4 to TRBJ1-3; D not certain. Trimming left V 10 bases short and J 7 bases short, with 11 bases between. The length of the CDR3 is 11 residues.

This clonotype was seen at least ten times. In DNA form, the CDR3 reads TGCGCCAGCAGCCAAGACGGGGCTAGCGGGGGCGCGAACACCGGGGAGCTGTTTTTT. Its protein product is CASSQDGASGGANTGELFF. The chain employs TRBV4-3 and TRBJ2-2; TRBD2 matches 10 bases. Germline V gene lookup returns CDR1 LGHNA and CDR2 YSLEER. The CDR3 has 19 residues. Unmatched junction bases numbered 7, after V lost 0 bases and J lost 0 bases.

This clonotype was detected only a few times. The rearrangement joins TRBV27 to TRBJ2-7; D is undetermined. This CDR3 spans 14 amino acids. The ends were cut back, 4 bases at V and 0 bases at J, with 10 bases in the middle. The germline gives CDR1 MNHEY, CDR2 SMNVEV (reference sequence). CDR3 amino acids: CASSSESDSYEQYF. For the CDR3, the DNA is TGTGCCAGCAGTTCGGAGTCCGACTCCTACGAGCAGTACTTC.

The chain combines TRBV27 with TRBJ2-7; D is unclear. The CDR3 spans 14 residues. The V and J ends lost 0 bases and 6 bases respectively, with 12 bases between them. Germline loops: CDR1 MNHEY, CDR2 SMNVEV (reference sequence). The CDR3: CASSLSGSEREQYF. As DNA, the CDR3 is TGTGCCAGCAGTTTATCGGGCAGTGAGCGCGAGCAGTACTTC.

This clonotype was counted only a few times. The chain is built from TRBV15 and TRBJ2-7, with 9 bases identical to TRBD1. This CDR3 is built from 15 residues. Germline lookup yields CDR1 LNHNV and CDR2 YYDKDF (reference sequence). With 5 bases clipped from V and 5 bases from J, the junction kept 10 bases outside the gene matches. In DNA form, the CDR3 reads TGTGCCACCAGCCGAGGGGGACAGGGTAAAAACGAGCAGTACTTC. Its translation: CATSRGGQGKNEQYF.

This clonotype was seen only a few times. The chain has TRBV12-3 or TRBV12-4 and TRBJ2-1; no firm D call. This CDR3 has 12 residues. V dropped 1 base and J dropped 9 bases, with 7 bases sitting between them. The CDR3: CASSLGSVEQFF. DNA for the CDR3: TGTGCCAGCAGTTTAGGTTCAGTTGAGCAGTTCTTC.

This clonotype came up many times. V is TRBV28 and J is TRBJ2-7; TRBD2 might be the D (5 bases). The CDR3 is 14 amino acids. Germline V gene sequence: CDR1 MDHEN, CDR2 SYDVKM. With 2 bases removed from V and 1 base from J, the gap between germline ends came to 9 bases. The CDR3 loop is CASSLVGLSYEQYF. The DNA of the CDR3 is TGTGCCAGCAGTTTAGTAGGACTGTCCTACGAGCAGTACTTC.

This clonotype has a count of ten or more. The chain has TRBV12-3 or TRBV12-4 and TRBJ2-3, with no clear D. V lost 7 bases, J lost 5 bases, and 16 bases lay in between. The CDR3 loop spans 14 amino acids. The CDR3 DNA reads as TGTGCCAGCACCCCCCGGGTAGGGAAAGATACGCAGTATTTT. Its translation is CASTPRVGKDTQYF.

This clonotype was found a few times. V and J are TRBV5-5 and TRBJ2-5; no definite D call. CDR3 length equals 11 residues. With 5 bases removed from V and 3 bases from J, the gap between germline ends came to 5 bases. The germline V gene has CDR1 SGHKS and CDR2 YYEKEE (reference sequence). This CDR3 is CASRQEETQYF. The CDR3 DNA follows: TGTGCCAGCAGGCAGGAAGAGACCCAGTACTTC.

This clonotype came up a few times. The V call is TRBV10-3, the J call TRBJ1-5, with D possibly TRBD1 on 5 matching bases. The CDR3 spans 16 residues. Trimming shortened V by 4 bases and J by 1 base, and 14 bases separated the two germline ends. CDR1 and CDR2 (germline): ENHRY, SYGVKD. CDR3 nucleotides: TGTGCCATCAGTGGGGGCAGACCAACAAGCAATCAGCCCCAGCATTTT. Amino acids: CAISGGRPTSNQPQHF.

In this sample, this clonotype turned up many times. CDR3 bases: TGTGCCAGCAGCCAACAGGAGAGGAGCGTTCCTGAAGCTTTCTTT. Residues: CASSQQERSVPEAFF. The chain uses TRBV4-2 and TRBJ1-1; unclear D gene. This CDR3 has 15 residues. Germline CDR1 is LGHNA and CDR2 is YNFKEQ. Trimming removed 2 bases at V and 6 bases at J, with 16 bases between.

This sequence joins TRBV5-1 and TRBJ2-1; no firm D call. Trimming shortened V by 3 bases and J by 7 bases, and 20 bases separated the two germline ends. This CDR3 is 16 amino acids long. The V gene's germline CDR1 is SGHRS and CDR2 YFSETQ. The CDR3 sequence is CASSSQRAKLSNEQFF. The CDR3 region has the DNA TGCGCCAGCAGCTCCCAAAGGGCGAAATTAAGTAATGAGCAGTTCTTC.

This clonotype was counted many times. V is TRBV2 and J is TRBJ2-3, with TRBD2 identical over 7 bases. In germline, CDR1 is SNHLY, CDR2 FYNNEI. The V and J ends lost 8 bases and 2 bases, in that order; junction bases with no gene match: 7. The CDR3 totals 14 residues. The CDR3 DNA reads TGTGCCAGCGCGTTGGCGGGAGTCACAGATACGCAGTATTTT. It is translated as CASALAGVTDTQYF.

This clonotype was seen more than once but under ten times. This chain uses TRBV20-1 with TRBJ1-1; tentatively, D is TRBD1 (6 bases). This CDR3 has 15 residues. The germline CDR1 and CDR2 sequences are DFQATT and SNEGSKA (reference sequence). V was cut by 6 bases and J by 8 bases, with 25 bases left in between. The CDR3 bases are TGCAGTGCCCGAATGACGAACGGACAGCACCCAGAAGCTTTCTTT. It is translated as CSARMTNGQHPEAFF.